Each of the 15 T cell receptor beta chains below was sequenced from the same sample in a study of blood T cell repertoires in COVID-19. Using immunoSEQ multiplex PCR, the repertoire was profiled, and TCRdb retains in-frame clones only, with some absent. The repertoire holds tens of thousands of clones, 75% to 80% seen once, with approximately 2.1% in the top ten. Input material: peripheral blood. Receptors originate from a man in his 70s with COVID-19, enrolled during active disease.

In its sample, this clone was seen once. This chain links TRBV5-5 with TRBJ1-1; D gene unclear. There are 14 residues in the CDR3. The germline gives CDR1 SGHKS, CDR2 YYEKEE (reference sequence). Trimming pared 0 bases from V and 4 bases from J, leaving 10 bases between. The CDR3 region has the DNA TGTGCCAGCAGCTTGGGCCGTTTCGGCACTGAAGCTTTCTTT. Its protein product is CASSLGRFGTEAFF.

The genes are TRBV9 and TRBJ1-2; a possible D gene is TRBD1 (5 bases). CDR1 and CDR2 (germline): SGDLS, YYNGEE. This CDR3 has 15 amino acids. Trimming removed 3 bases from V and 4 bases from J, with 16 bases in between. CDR3 in amino acids: CASSADSHPFYGYTF. The CDR3 bases are TGTGCCAGCAGCGCCGACAGTCACCCCTTCTATGGCTACACCTTC.

This sequence joins TRBV5-6 and TRBJ1-2, with a possible D match to TRBD1 (6 bases). Germline CDR1 reads SGHDT; CDR2 reads YYEEEE. This CDR3 region has 14 residues. Between the trimmed V and J ends, which lost 2 bases and 6 bases, there was a span of 14 bases. CDR3 residues: CASSLHEGVNGYTF. In nucleotides, the CDR3 is TGTGCCAGCAGCTTACATGAGGGGGTGAATGGCTACACCTTC.

A single count supports this clone. The chain has TRBV19 and TRBJ1-4; D unclear. Trimming took off 7 bases at V and 3 bases at J, with 15 bases between the two ends. Germline V gene lookup returns CDR1 LNHDA and CDR2 SQIVND (reference sequence). The CDR3 is 15 residues long. The CDR3 DNA is TGTGCCAGTACCGAAATCGGGGTGTCTAATGAAAAACTGTTTTTT. It translates to CASTEIGVSNEKLFF.

In regard to this clone: One end of the junction varies from germline; a read error may be responsible. The rearrangement uses TRBV6-2 or TRBV6-3 and TRBJ1-2; 11 bases agree with TRBD1. The V gene's germline CDR1 is MNHEY and CDR2 SVGEGT. The CDR3 is 13 residues long. The CDR3 is CASGQDRGRFFSF. In DNA, the CDR3 is TGTGCCAGCGGCCAGGACAGGGGGCGGTTTTTCTCCTTC.

The V and J genes are TRBV28 and TRBJ1-6; D unresolved. This CDR3 contains 12 residues. Germline V gene lookup returns CDR1 MDHEN and CDR2 SYDVKM. Trimming pared 2 bases from V and 9 bases from J, leaving 5 bases between. The CDR3 sequence is CASSLPGSPLHF. Here the CDR3 DNA reads TGTGCCAGCAGTTTACCGGGTTCACCCCTCCACTTT.

The chain joins TRBV5-5 to TRBJ2-3; D is ambiguous. Trimming took off 4 bases at V and 2 bases at J, with 17 bases between the two ends. Germline CDR1 SGHKS, CDR2 YYEKEE (reference sequence). The CDR3 consists of 16 residues. This CDR3 is CASSVLPSSFTDTQYF. As DNA, the CDR3 is TGTGCCAGCAGCGTACTACCCTCCTCATTCACAGATACGCAGTATTTT.

As regards this clone: Other DNA sequences in this specimen translate into the identical CDR3. This chain connects TRBV5-1 to TRBJ2-7; 8 bases are a match to TRBD1. CDR3 length equals 14 residues. Per the germline V gene, CDR1 is SGHRS and CDR2 is YFSETQ. Trimming removed 3 bases from V and 1 base from J; junction bases left unmatched: 3. The CDR3 spells CASSSGTGSYEQYF. DNA of the CDR3: TGCGCCAGCAGCTCCGGGACAGGATCCTACGAGCAGTACTTC.

This CDR3 is CASSYRGGGSYGYTF. DNA of the CDR3: TGTGCCAGCAGTTATCGAGGGGGGGGCTCCTATGGCTACACCTTC. This chain joins TRBV27 and TRBJ1-2; D may be TRBD1 (6 bases). Germline loops: CDR1 MNHEY, CDR2 SMNVEV (reference sequence). Trimming removed 4 bases from V and 4 bases from J, with 16 bases in between. This CDR3 has 15 amino acids.

The chain has TRBV30 and TRBJ1-2, with D possibly being TRBD1 (5 bases). Germline V gives CDR1 GTSNPN, CDR2 SVGIG (reference sequence). The V end was cut by 1 base, the J end by 4 bases, with 13 bases between. This CDR3 has 14 residues. In DNA form, the CDR3 reads TGTGCCTGGAGTGCCCCACCGACAGCCTATGGCTACACCTTC. This translates into CAWSAPPTAYGYTF. Looking up the rest from reference TRBV30 and TRBJ1-2 gives the full variable domain: SQTIHQWPATLVQPVGSPLSLECTVEGTSNPNLYWYRQAAGRGLQLLFYSVGIGQISSEVPQNLSASRPQDRQFILSSKKLLLSDSGFYLCAWSAPPTAYGYTFGSGTRLTVV.

This clone turned up a few times. The chain carries TRBV19 and TRBJ2-7; 9 bases line up with TRBD1. The V gene's germline CDR1 is LNHDA and CDR2 SQIVND (reference sequence). The CDR3 runs 16 residues. Germline trimming cut 6 bases from V and 3 bases from J; bases unmatched to any gene: 12. The CDR3 spells CASSTTGGQGGYEQYF. Here the CDR3 DNA reads TGTGCCAGTAGCACGACGGGGGGACAGGGAGGCTACGAGCAGTACTTC.

Comments on this clone: The same CDR3 also results from other DNA sequences found in this sample. This sequence joins TRBV6-2 or TRBV6-3 and TRBJ2-5; 10 bases are shared with TRBD2. Germline V gives CDR1 MNHEY, CDR2 SVGEGT. The CDR3 consists of 15 residues. V shed 2 bases and J 5 bases; nucleotides not matched to a gene: 5. The CDR3: CASSYLAGVGETQYF. The CDR3 nucleotides read TGTGCCAGCAGTTACCTAGCGGGAGTTGGTGAGACCCAGTACTTC.

This clone has just a few counts. V gene TRBV29-1 combines with J gene TRBJ1-6; TRBD1 might be the D (5 bases). Germline assignment: CDR1 SQVTM and CDR2 ANQGSEA. Trimming stripped 5 bases from V and 5 bases from J, with 13 bases between. This CDR3 contains 14 residues. The CDR3 region has the DNA TGCAGCGTTCTGCTTGACAGCAATAATTCACCCCTCCACTTT. Protein: CSVLLDSNNSPLHF.

DNA for the CDR3: TGTGCCAGCAGTGACGGTTACTATGGCTACACCTTC. Translation gives CASSDGYYGYTF. The V gene is TRBV25-1, the J gene TRBJ1-2; D not certain. Germline assignment: CDR1 MGHDK and CDR2 SYGVNS. CDR3 length equals 12 residues. With 3 bases removed from V and 3 bases from J, the gap between germline ends came to 5 bases.

The chain couples TRBV14 to TRBJ1-1; perhaps TRBD1 as D (5 bases). The V end was cut by 1 base, the J end by 11 bases, with 8 bases between. This CDR3 is 11 amino acids long. Germline CDR1 SGHDN, CDR2 FVKESK. The CDR3: CASSQGGSAFF. The CDR3 nucleotides are TGTGCCAGCAGCCAAGGGGGCTCGGCTTTCTTT.